This entry concerns a single TCR beta chain. Its antigen is currently unknown. The data derive from a study of T cells in Graves' hyperthyroidism and ophthalmopathy. Overall study results and limits: Most expanded thyroid clonotypes above 0.001 also appeared in blood. A model of 13 V-J features distinguished ophthalmopathy from stable hyperthyroidism. Model output signaled ophthalmopathy a median roughly 6.5 months ahead of onset.

Clinical symptoms, serum thyroxine, TRAb, thyroid ultrasound and orbital computed tomography informed diagnoses. It was RNA transcripts that yielded the amplified TCR beta CDR3 regions. HTBI primers drove first-round RT-PCR of the TCR CDR3. One entry per CDR3 protein, called by TCRdb with MiXCR from the multiplex PCR reads. Here the sample spans 600,000 or so distinct CDR3 sequences, more than 13% being singletons. The germline V and J ends were trimmed by 5 bases and 10 bases, with 18 bases remaining between them. This CDR3 has 14 amino acids. In germline, CDR1 is LNHNV, CDR2 YYDKDF (reference sequence).

This chain uses TRBV15 with TRBJ1-5; tentatively, D is TRBD1 (5 bases). What was sequenced was blood. The sequence came from a young woman with Graves' ophthalmopathy. The CDR3 reads CATSGGGSNEPQHF. CDR3 in DNA: TGTGCCACCAGCGGGGGAGGCAGCAATGAACCCCAGCATTTT.